Sequencing of this T cell receptor (beta chain) was carried out in a study of CD8 T cells in ankylosing spondylitis. This CDR3 contains 15 residues. Trimming cost V 0 bases and J 9 bases, with 15 bases left between them. CDR1 and CDR2 from the germline V gene are SGHDT and YYEEEE. Study-wide results and limits: Made up of fewer than 10 highly homologous variants, a TCR beta motif appeared characteristic of ankylosing spondylitis blood. Past research had described some motif variants in reactive arthritis synovial fluid and blood.

TCR beta libraries were made by quantitative 5'-RACE with molecular barcodes. A single record per CDR3 protein comes from TCRdb applying MiXCR to the 5' RACE reads. The table includes some 250,000 distinct CDR3 sequences, approximately 9% detected once. This clonotype was detected many times. Its antigen is not identified. The sequencing sample was made of blood, either unsorted or a sorted T cell fraction (not recorded which). This receptor was obtained from a male donor with ankylosing spondylitis or in good health (not recorded which). This chain links TRBV5-6 with TRBJ2-2; D gene unclear. The CDR3 spells CASSLDLAVDRELFF. CDR3 in DNA: TGTGCCAGCAGCTTGGACTTGGCCGTTGACCGGGAGCTGTTTTTT.